The 5 T cell receptor beta chains presented below share a single source sample, sequenced in a study of T cell responses to AZD1222 COVID-19 vaccine. The table came from immunoSEQ multiplex PCR; TCRdb's copy has only in-frame clones and leaves some out. The sample shows tens of thousands of clones, approximately 89% of them seen only once. Sequenced material: peripheral blood, taken 28 days after the second AZD1222 dose. The receptors originated from an adult who received the AZD1222 COVID-19 vaccine.

V gene TRBV27 combines with J gene TRBJ1-5; no reliable D call. The CDR3 consists of 14 residues. Germline values: CDR1 MNHEY, CDR2 SMNVEV (reference sequence). V lost 3 bases and J lost 4, with 10 bases in between. As DNA, the CDR3 is TGTGCCAGCAGTTTTTCTACGGGAAATCAGCCCCAGCATTTT. This codes for CASSFSTGNQPQHF.

This sequence joins TRBV28 and TRBJ2-3, with 8 bases matching TRBD2. This CDR3 comprises 16 residues. V trimming: 5 bases; J trimming: 1 base; junction bases outside the gene matches: 8. Germline V gene data show CDR1 as MDHEN and CDR2 as SYDVKM. The CDR3 bases are TGTGCCAGCAGTCCCCCCTTCGGGGGGGGCACAGATACGCAGTATTTT. This sequence encodes CASSPPFGGGTDTQYF.

The rearrangement links TRBV7-9 to TRBJ2-7, with D possibly being TRBD1 (5 bases). Germline-derived CDR1 and CDR2 are SEHNR and FQNEAQ (reference sequence). Trimming pared 0 bases from V and 4 bases from J, leaving 7 bases between. The CDR3 length is 13 residues. The CDR3 reads CASSLAGAYEQYV. The CDR3 region has the DNA TGTGCCAGCAGCTTAGCAGGGGCATACGAGCAGTACGTC.

This rearrangement joins TRBV5-1 to TRBJ2-7; D may correspond to TRBD1 or TRBD2 (5 bases each). CDR3 length: 14 amino acids. Germline values: CDR1 SGHRS, CDR2 YFSETQ. V lost 2 bases, J lost 6 bases, and 15 bases lay in between. Here the CDR3 reads CASSFQGEDLEQYF. The CDR3 nucleotides read TGCGCCAGCAGCTTCCAGGGAGAAGATCTCGAGCAGTACTTC.

This clone turned up a few times. The rearrangement links TRBV6-1 to TRBJ1-2, with 7 positions matching TRBD1. The ends lost 2 bases at V and 2 bases at J; junction bases unmatched: 5. The germline CDR1 and CDR2 sequences are MNHNS and SASEGT. There are 15 residues in the CDR3. The CDR3, as DNA: TGTGCCAGCAGTGAATTGACAGGGCCAAACTATGGCTACACCTTC. Encoded protein: CASSELTGPNYGYTF.